The present TCR beta chain was sequenced within a study of Graves' ophthalmopathy and Graves' hyperthyroidism (dated by TCRdb to the late 2010s). With respect to the entire study: Peripheral blood was collected at initial diagnosis, prior to any treatment. In six hyperthyroidism patients, T-cell repertoires of thyroid tissue and blood were compared. In total, under 150 blood samples were TCR-sequenced: some 40 ophthalmopathy, under 80 hyperthyroidism and about 17 hyperthyroidism-to-ophthalmopathy patients. To explore V-J signatures that distinguish ophthalmopathy from hyperthyroidism, a discovery set of 100 patients was enrolled, made up of approximately 45 with ophthalmopathy and under 65 with stable hyperthyroidism. Following sample collection, hyperthyroidism patients were given methimazole at a starting dose of 30 mg daily, and ophthalmopathy patients were given high-dose intravenous methylprednisolone. TCR beta repertoire signatures were used to distinguish Graves' ophthalmopathy from Graves' hyperthyroidism and to predict progression to ophthalmopathy. An independent validation cohort comprised fewer than 20 hyperthyroidism patients and about 16 patients who later progressed from hyperthyroidism to ophthalmopathy. General study outcomes and caveats: The 13-signature model separated ophthalmopathy from stable hyperthyroidism with approximately 88% sensitivity and about 84% specificity in cross-validation, and 80%/75% in the test set. Sample size was not statistically predetermined, and group allocation was not concealed from the investigators. Most expanded thyroid clonotypes with a frequency above 0.001 also appeared in blood, which suggests that blood repertoires may reflect the immune response in the thyroid. In validation, the model predicted ophthalmopathy progression with about 71% sensitivity and around 72% specificity; fewer than 15 predicted patients were CT-confirmed with GO in a median of around 6 months.

This clonotype was observed many times. The specificity of this receptor is unknown. No qualities accompany the bases; no much larger clone lies one base away. Hyperthyroidism was defined as stable when no progression to ophthalmopathy occurred within 18 months of follow-up. Patients with hyperthyroidism were aged 18 to 65 years, had been newly diagnosed, and had a disease duration of less than 2 months. Anyone with other autoimmune diseases, uncontrolled infections, pregnancy or lactation was excluded from the study. Diagnosis relied on clinical symptoms, serum thyroxine, TRAb, thyroid ultrasound and orbital computed tomography. Ficoll-Paque density gradient centrifugation was used to isolate PBMCs from around 10 ml of fresh peripheral blood. Total RNA was extracted using Trizol reagent, and RNA quality was checked on an Agilent 2100 Bioanalyzer. The V end loses 3 bases and the J end loses 4 bases, and a stretch of 15 bases separates them. The CDR3 holds 15 amino acids from the cysteine to the phenylalanine. Only the CDR3 DNA stays, 45 bases, in frame from base 1. Sequences MNHEY (CDR1) and SMNVEV (CDR2) are obtained from the germline V gene (reference sequence).

For repertoire sequencing, the TCR beta CDR3 regions were amplified from RNA transcripts. The first round was an RT-PCR using HTBI primers with the Qiagen OneStep RT-PCR kit, and this first round was followed by a second-round multiplex PCR, then size selection and purification. The libraries underwent paired-end sequencing with 100 bp reads on an Illumina HiSeq2000. Per the original workflow: SOAPnuke was used for read processing, and reads with adapters, uncalled bases, a mean Phred below 15, or no exact constant-primer or identifier match were discarded. High-quality paired reads were merged with COPE v1.2.5. Each unique nucleotide sequence was treated as a clonotype, and MiTCR v1.1 was used to align the clonotypes to the IMGT TRB V, D and J references. Analysis was restricted to V-J combinations with a frequency above 0.0001, which covered 98% to 99.2% of repertoires. A TCR clonal expansion and chaos score per V-J combination was defined as the ratio of F50 clonal expansion to chaos observed in the TCRdist matrix. Welch's t-statistics and random forest were used to narrow the features down to roughly twelve V-J combinations, which were then fed into a naive Bayes classifier. The Morisita-Horn index was used to measure how similar the thyroid and blood repertoires were. TCRdb cleaned the public reads at Q25 with fastp, built clones with MiXCR and kept in-frame beta chains. When rows share a CDR3 protein, they turn into one entry using the most common DNA and genes. Clone size and V and J calls follow TCRdb, not the original study. This sample gives more than 300,000 distinct CDR3 sequences in total; approximately 17% of them show up just once. In total, the top ten clones hold 2% to 3% of the sample.

The sequence is built from TRBV27 and TRBJ1-2; the D segment could be TRBD1, given 5 matching bases. Sequencing was done on a sample of peripheral blood. This receptor was obtained from an adult woman with stable Graves' hyperthyroidism. The CDR3 protein is CASSLAGRGSYGYTF. The base sequence is TGTGCCAGCAGTTTGGCAGGGAGAGGCTCCTATGGCTACACCTTC.